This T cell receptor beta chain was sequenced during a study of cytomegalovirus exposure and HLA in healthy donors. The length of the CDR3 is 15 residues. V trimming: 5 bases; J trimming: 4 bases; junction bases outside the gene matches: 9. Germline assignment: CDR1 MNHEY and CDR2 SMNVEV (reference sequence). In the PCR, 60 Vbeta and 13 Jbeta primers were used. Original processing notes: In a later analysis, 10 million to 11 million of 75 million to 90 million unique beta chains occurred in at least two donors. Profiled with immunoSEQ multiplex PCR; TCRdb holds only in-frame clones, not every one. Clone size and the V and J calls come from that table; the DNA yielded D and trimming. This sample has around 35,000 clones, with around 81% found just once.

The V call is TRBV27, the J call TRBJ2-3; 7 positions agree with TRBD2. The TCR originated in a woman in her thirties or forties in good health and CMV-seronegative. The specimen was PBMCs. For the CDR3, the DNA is TGTGCCAGCAGTAAAGCGGGGAAGTGGGCAGATACGCAGTATTTT. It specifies CASSKAGKWADTQYF.